This T cell receptor beta chain was identified in a study of T-cell reconstitution after alpha-beta-depleted transplantation in children. Overall study results and limits: T-cell counts and diversity were attributed mostly to newly produced T cells one year after transplant. Reportedly, only several hundred clones from non-depleted graft cells drove alpha-beta T-cell counts at about two months.

During its preparation, the TCRbeta library received unique molecular identifiers. MiXCR was run by TCRdb on the PCR reads, yielding one entry per CDR3 protein. The data contain fewer than 750,000 distinct CDR3 sequences, about 23% of them singletons. Trimming removed 0 bases from V and 2 bases from J, with 15 bases in between. CDR1 and CDR2 (germline): LGHNA, YSLEER. The CDR3 has 17 residues. Turning to this clonotype: Its antigen remains unknown.

The clonotype comes from a boy younger than two who had a stem cell transplant for acute myeloid leukemia, so the T cells may come from the graft donor. V gene TRBV4-3 combines with J gene TRBJ2-3; D is undetermined. The sample was PBMCs, mostly from graft donor cells, taken 360 days after TCRalphabeta/CD19-depleted stem cell transplant. The CDR3 protein is CASSQDRRLTFTDTQYF. The CDR3 nucleotides read TGCGCCAGCAGCCAAGATCGGCGACTTACCTTCACAGATACGCAGTATTTT.